This T cell receptor (beta chain) comes out of a study of blood T cells in healthy people across ages. Together with a sample-barcoded 5' primer, a J-beta primer mix was included in a second PCR lasting roughly 6 to 12 cycles. TCRdb reprocessed the 5' RACE reads via MiXCR and lists one record per CDR3 protein. The sample shows about 1.5 million distinct CDR3 sequences, 35% to 45% of them seen only once. J gave up 5 bases and V 3 bases, and 9 bases lay outside the gene matches. This CDR3 contains 16 residues. Germline assignment: CDR1 MNHEY and CDR2 SVGEGT. The receptor was derived from a woman aged 18-29 years in good health. Sequenced: blood. The chain links TRBV6-2 or TRBV6-3 to TRBJ2-1; 8 bases line up with TRBD2. CDR3 coding DNA: TGTGCCAGCAGTTATTACGGCGGGAGGAGTAACAATGAGCAGTTCTTC. Its protein product is CASSYYGGRSNNEQFF.